The 22 T cell receptor beta chains below come from one sample, sequenced in a study of T cell responses to AZD1222 COVID-19 vaccine. The assay was immunoSEQ multiplex PCR, and TCRdb's table has in-frame clones only and misses some. Of more than 100,000 clones listed, 88% are singletons. Here the sequenced sample was peripheral blood, taken on day 0 of AZD1222 vaccination. These receptors originate from an adult in good health.

This sequence joins TRBV12-3 or TRBV12-4 and TRBJ1-1; D gene uncertain. This CDR3 has 13 amino acids. V shed 4 bases and J shed 0 bases, with 6 bases lying between them. The CDR3 region is CASSSQLNTEAFF. The CDR3 DNA is TGTGCCAGCAGTTCACAACTGAACACTGAAGCTTTCTTT.

This chain joins TRBV27 and TRBJ2-7; D may correspond to TRBD1 or TRBD2 (5 bases each). Trimming removed 5 bases from V and 5 bases from J, with 19 bases in between. The CDR3 sequence is 15 residues long. Per germline, CDR1 MNHEY and CDR2 SMNVEV (reference sequence). The DNA of the CDR3 is TGTGCCAGCAGTCCAACATGGGGGAAAAGGAACGAGCAGTACTTC. Its translation is CASSPTWGKRNEQYF.

The chain uses TRBV5-8 and TRBJ1-2, with 7 bases matching TRBD1. Germline V gene lookup returns CDR1 SGHTS and CDR2 YDEGEE. The CDR3 sequence is 17 residues long. V was clipped by 2 bases and J by 3 bases; unmatched bases: 13. CDR3 loop: CASSFGQAVPGDYGYTF. The CDR3 nucleotides are TGTGCCAGCAGCTTCGGACAGGCAGTACCCGGGGACTATGGCTACACCTTC.

The CDR3 protein is CASSLQGPSYNEQFF. CDR3 nucleotide sequence: TGTGCCAGCAGCTTACAGGGGCCCTCCTACAATGAGCAGTTCTTC. V gene TRBV7-3 combines with J gene TRBJ2-1; possibly TRBD1 for D (6 bases). The CDR3 runs 15 residues. Germline-derived CDR1 and CDR2 are SGHTA and FQGTGA. Trimming left V 2 bases short and J 0 bases short, with 8 bases between.

V gene TRBV28 combines with J gene TRBJ1-5, with 7 bases that match TRBD1. The CDR3 runs to 13 residues. Germline V CDR1 and CDR2: MDHEN, SYDVKM. V was pared by 7 bases and J by 6 bases, with 6 bases of the junction left unmatched. The chain's CDR3 is CASKEGAVQPQHF. The CDR3 DNA follows: TGTGCCAGCAAGGAGGGGGCAGTTCAGCCCCAGCATTTT.

This sequence joins TRBV6-2 or TRBV6-3 and TRBJ2-7; tentative D call: TRBD2 (5 bases). Germline CDR1 and CDR2: MNHEY and SVGEGT. Trimming removed 5 bases from V and 5 bases from J, with 16 bases in between. The CDR3 loop spans 14 amino acids. In DNA form, the CDR3 reads TGTGCCAGCAGTAGCCCCCGGGTCGGGAACGAGCAGTACTTC. Translating gives CASSSPRVGNEQYF.

The gene calls are TRBV2 and TRBJ1-2; a possible D gene is TRBD1 (6 bases). Looked up from germline, CDR1 is SNHLY and CDR2 is FYNNEI. CDR3 length equals 16 residues. The V end was cut by 6 bases, the J end by 2 bases, with 19 bases between. The chain's CDR3 is CASRKTAAGTNYGYTF. The CDR3 coding sequence is TGTGCCAGCAGAAAAACCGCGGCCGGGACAAACTATGGCTACACCTTC.

The chain is built from TRBV28 and TRBJ2-2; D uncertain. From germline, CDR1 is MDHEN and CDR2 SYDVKM. The CDR3 length is 16 residues. Between the trimmed V and J ends, which lost 5 bases and 0 bases, there was a span of 13 bases. The CDR3 coding sequence is TGTGCCAGCAGTCGCCCGGCGAGTACGAACACCGGGGAGCTGTTTTTT. Protein: CASSRPASTNTGELFF.

The chain carries TRBV29-1 and TRBJ1-1, with 12 nucleotides matching TRBD1. The CDR3 has 13 amino acids. V gave up 4 bases and J gave up 4 bases; unmatched junction bases: 1. Germline assignment: CDR1 SQVTM and CDR2 ANQGSEA. The CDR3 sequence: CSVGGQGATEAFF. CDR3 sequence (DNA): TGCAGCGTTGGGGGACAGGGGGCCACTGAAGCTTTCTTT. Filled out from reference TRBV29-1 and TRBJ1-1, the complete variable domain reads SAVISQKPSRDICQRGTSLTIQCQVDSQVTMMFWYRQQPGQSLTLIATANQGSEATYESGFVIDKFPISRPNLTFSTLTVSNMSPEDSSIYLCSVGGQGATEAFFGQGTRLTVV.

The chain carries TRBV7-2 and TRBJ2-1, with 7 bases lining up with TRBD1. This CDR3 spans 14 amino acids. V shed 5 bases and J 3 bases; nucleotides not matched to a gene: 4. From germline, CDR1 is SGHTA and CDR2 FQGNSA. DNA of the CDR3: TGTGCCAGCAGCCCACAGGGGTTCTACAATGAGCAGTTCTTC. Its translation is CASSPQGFYNEQFF.

The V and J genes are TRBV9 and TRBJ2-2; 8 bases line up with TRBD1. The CDR3 has 18 amino acids. Germline lookup yields CDR1 SGDLS and CDR2 YYNGEE. V shed 0 bases and J 2 bases; nucleotides not matched to a gene: 9. The CDR3 protein is CASSVEGWTGRNTGELFF. The CDR3 DNA follows: TGTGCCAGCAGCGTAGAAGGGTGGACAGGGCGAAACACCGGGGAGCTGTTTTTT.

This clone was seen a single time. The sample holds other DNA sequences that translate to the same CDR3. The chain couples TRBV3-1 (or the pseudogene TRBV3-2) to TRBJ1-6, with TRBD1 identical over 10 bases. V trimming: 6 bases; J trimming: 7 bases; junction bases outside the gene matches: 0. The CDR3 length is 13 residues. Germline assignment: CDR1 LGHDT and CDR2 YNNKEL (reference sequence). The CDR3 DNA is TGTGCCAGCAGGGGACAGGGGAATTCACCCCTCCACTTT. This codes for CASRGQGNSPLHF.

CDR3 loop: CASSEVLGRETSEAHNEQFF. The CDR3, as DNA: TGTGCCAGCAGTGAGGTTCTCGGCAGAGAGACTAGCGAAGCACACAATGAGCAGTTCTTC. V and J are TRBV2 and TRBJ2-1; TRBD2 matches 8 bases. Germline CDR1 is SNHLY and CDR2 is FYNNEI. This CDR3 has 20 amino acids. Trimming removed 3 bases from V and 5 bases from J; junction bases left unmatched: 21.

The chain employs TRBV6-5 and TRBJ2-5; 7 nucleotides agree with TRBD1. The CDR3 length is 13 residues. Germline V CDR1 and CDR2: MNHEY, SVGAGI. The V segment lost 6 bases and the J segment 5 bases; nucleotides outside the gene matches: 6. CDR3 protein: CASRQDRPETQYF. The CDR3 DNA follows: TGTGCCAGCAGACAGGACAGGCCTGAGACCCAGTACTTC.

This rearrangement joins TRBV7-9 to TRBJ1-6, with D uncertain. Per germline, CDR1 SEHNR and CDR2 FQNEAQ (reference sequence). V lost 0 bases and J lost 0, with 6 bases in between. CDR3 length: 16 residues. The CDR3 loop reads CASSLAPSSYNSPLHF. DNA for the CDR3: TGTGCCAGCAGCTTAGCGCCGAGCTCCTATAATTCACCCCTCCACTTT.

This chain connects TRBV12-5 to TRBJ2-5; 9 positions match TRBD2. The germline V gene encodes CDR1 LGHNT and CDR2 FRNRAP. V shed 8 bases and J 1 base; nucleotides not matched to a gene: 8. The CDR3 has 15 residues. The CDR3 coding sequence is TGTGCTAGTTCTTATAGCGGGGGCCTCCAAGAGACCCAGTACTTC. Translating gives CASSYSGGLQETQYF.

The genes are TRBV7-2 and TRBJ2-7; D may be TRBD1 or TRBD2 (6 bases each). There are 14 residues in the CDR3. V lost 3 bases and J 7 bases, leaving 16 bases between the germline ends. Germline loops: CDR1 SGHTA, CDR2 FQGNSA. The CDR3 DNA follows: TGTGCCAGCAGCTTGGGGGGCGGGCCTTCGGAGCAGTACTTC. Translating gives CASSLGGGPSEQYF.

V is TRBV6-5 and J is TRBJ2-5; possible D gene TRBD2, 7 bases. V shed 4 bases and J shed 1 base, with 16 bases lying between them. CDR1 MNHEY and CDR2 SVGAGI come from the germline V gene. The CDR3 is 16 amino acids. The DNA of the CDR3 is TGTGCCAGCAGTTTCCGGGGGGCCAAGGCCCAAGAGACCCAGTACTTC. The encoded protein is CASSFRGAKAQETQYF.

This clone was found many times. The chain recombines TRBV15 with TRBJ1-2; no clear D. V lost 2 bases and J lost 7, with 11 bases in between. From germline, CDR1 is LNHNV and CDR2 YYDKDF (reference sequence). CDR3 size: 13 residues. The CDR3 spells CATSRPPLGGYTF. CDR3 coding DNA: TGTGCCACCAGCAGACCCCCTCTGGGTGGCTACACCTTC.

The V call is TRBV6-6, the J call TRBJ2-1, with D possibly being TRBD2 (6 bases). The CDR3 sequence is 11 residues long. CDR1 and CDR2 from the germline V gene are MNHNY and SVGAGI (reference sequence). V lost 8 bases and J 9 bases, leaving 11 bases between the germline ends. The CDR3 nucleotides are TGTGCCAGCCGGTCCGGGGGTGAGCAGTTCTTC. This sequence encodes CASRSGGEQFF.

This clone was seen a few times. A read error may produce the germline difference seen at one junction end. This chain links TRBV2 with TRBJ2-2, with 9 nucleotides matching TRBD1. In germline, CDR1 is SNHLY, CDR2 FYNNEI. This CDR3 has 16 amino acids. The CDR3 sequence: CASREWTGANNGELFF. CDR3 DNA: TGTGCCAGCAGGGAGTGGACAGGGGCTAACAACGGGGAGCTGTTTTTT.

The V call is TRBV7-2, the J call TRBJ1-4, with 8 bases that match TRBD1. The germline V gene has CDR1 SGHTA and CDR2 FQGNSA. There are 15 residues in the CDR3. With 6 bases clipped from V and 2 bases from J, the junction kept 5 bases outside the gene matches. The CDR3 DNA is TGTGCCAGCAGTTCACAGGGGGGTACTAATGAAAAACTGTTTTTT. It yields the protein CASSSQGGTNEKLFF.